This TCR beta chain was captured in a study of T-cell reconstitution after alpha-beta-depleted transplantation in children. A TCRbeta library incorporating unique molecular identifiers was prepared. TCRdb re-called the PCR reads with MiXCR, one entry per CDR3 protein. The table records about 100,000 distinct CDR3 sequences, approximately 6% of them present only once. Concerning this clonotype itself: The antigen is unknown.

The study, taken as a whole, reports: Several hundred expanded graft clones reportedly supplied alpha-beta T cells about two months after transplant. Several patients had high TCRbeta diversity at day 60; it came from surviving recipient T cells and thymic progenitors. The authors attributed T-cell counts and diversity one year after transplant mostly to newly produced T cells.

This sample comprised PBMCs, mostly from graft donor cells, obtained 60 days after TCRalphabeta/CD19-depleted stem cell transplant. The sequence derives from a female patient aged 2-9 years who had a stem cell transplant for Fanconi anemia, so the T cells may come from the graft donor.

DNA of the CDR3: TGTGCCAGCAGCCGCTGGACTAGCGGATCCACGGCAGATACGCAGTATTTT. Protein: CASSRWTSGSTADTQYF. The chain employs TRBV4-2 and TRBJ2-3; 10 bases are a match to TRBD2. The CDR3 runs 17 residues. CDR1 and CDR2 from the germline V gene are LGHNA and YNFKEQ. J gave up 4 bases and V 4 bases, and 11 bases lay outside the gene matches.